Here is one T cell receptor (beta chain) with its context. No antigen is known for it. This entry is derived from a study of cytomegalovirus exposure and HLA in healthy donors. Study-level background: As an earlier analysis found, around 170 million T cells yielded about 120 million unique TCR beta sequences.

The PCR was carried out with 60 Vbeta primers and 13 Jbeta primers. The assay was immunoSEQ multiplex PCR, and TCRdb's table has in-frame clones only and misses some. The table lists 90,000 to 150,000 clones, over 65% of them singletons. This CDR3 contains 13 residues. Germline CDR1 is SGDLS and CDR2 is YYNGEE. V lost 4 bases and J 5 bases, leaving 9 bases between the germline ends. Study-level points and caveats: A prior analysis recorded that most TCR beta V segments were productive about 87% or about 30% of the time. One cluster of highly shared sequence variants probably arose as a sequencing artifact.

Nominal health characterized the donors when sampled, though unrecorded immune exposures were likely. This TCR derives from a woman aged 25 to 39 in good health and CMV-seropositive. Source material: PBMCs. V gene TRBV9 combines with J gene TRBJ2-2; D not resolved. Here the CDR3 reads CASSSSETGELFF. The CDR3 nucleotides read TGTGCCAGCAGCTCCAGTGAAACCGGGGAGCTGTTTTTT.